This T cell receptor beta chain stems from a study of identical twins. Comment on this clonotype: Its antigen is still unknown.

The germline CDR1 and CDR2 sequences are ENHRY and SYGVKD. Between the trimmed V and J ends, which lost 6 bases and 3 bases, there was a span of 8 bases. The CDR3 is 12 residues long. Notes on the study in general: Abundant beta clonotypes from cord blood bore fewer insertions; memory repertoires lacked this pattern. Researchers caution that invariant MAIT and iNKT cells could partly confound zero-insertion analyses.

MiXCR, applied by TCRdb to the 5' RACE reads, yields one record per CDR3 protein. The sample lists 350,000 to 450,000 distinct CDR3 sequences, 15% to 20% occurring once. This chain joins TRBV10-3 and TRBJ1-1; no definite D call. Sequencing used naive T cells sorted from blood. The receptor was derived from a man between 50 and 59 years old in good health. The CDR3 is CAIRGMDTEAFF. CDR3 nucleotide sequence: TGTGCCATCAGGGGGATGGACACTGAAGCTTTCTTT.